The source of this T cell receptor (beta chain) is a study of regulatory T cells in long-lasting Graves disease. Whole-study results and caveats: Between persistent patients, thousands of public clonotypes were shared, exceeding the approximately 870 shared between new patients. Persistent cases favored TRBV28, TRBJ1-2 and TRBJ2-5.

In this sample, this clonotype turned up many times. The antigen is unknown. Investigators prepared the TCR beta libraries by applying iRepertoire HTBI primers and Arm-PCR of CDR3 regions. In the authors' workflow: Identification yielded 60 or so TRBV and approximately 13 TRBJ segments across samples. MiXCR, run by TCRdb on the multiplex PCR reads, gives a single entry per CDR3 protein. None of the V and J calls come from the authors' own analysis; TCRdb made them. Seen here are 400,000 to 500,000 distinct CDR3 sequences, 13% to 15% observed once, and the top ten hold approximately 15%. CDR3 size: 15 residues. V dropped 5 bases and J dropped 4 bases, with 19 bases sitting between them. Germline-derived CDR1 and CDR2 are SGHRS and YFSETQ. Time point denoted: newly diagnosed GD, antithyroid drugs for less than 3 months. Researchers made the TCR library from RNA that was extracted from PBMCs. The same specimen was also included in a second study, on T cells in Graves' hyperthyroidism and ophthalmopathy. That work states: Primed by the HTBI set, a first-round RT-PCR was run on the TCR CDR3.

This receptor was identified in a woman aged 45-65 years with Graves disease. This chain uses TRBV5-1 with TRBJ2-7; a possible D gene is TRBD1 (6 bases). The sequenced sample was peripheral blood mononuclear cells (PBMCs), obtained at new diagnosis, from a patient treated with antithyroid drugs. The CDR3 DNA reads TGCGCCAGCAGGCGAACAGGGCTGATGGGGTACGAGCAGTACTTC. Translated, it gives CASRRTGLMGYEQYF.